Below, 18 T cell receptor beta chains from the same sample are listed, as sequenced in a study of blood T cells in healthy people across ages. Using a J-beta primer mix together with a sample-barcoded 5' primer, a second PCR was run for about 7 to 12 cycles. TCRdb independently ran MiXCR on the 5' RACE reads; one entry per CDR3 protein. The sample contains about 1.4 million distinct CDR3 sequences, almost 60% of which appear only once. Sequenced input: blood. These receptors were collected from a man aged 18 to 35 in good health.

In its sample, this clonotype was seen a few times. Its ends do not fully match the called genes, so a read error is possible. The rearrangement uses TRBV4-1 and TRBJ2-1; 11 nucleotides line up with TRBD2. The CDR3 has 17 residues. Germline CDR1 and CDR2: MGHRA and YSYEKL. CDR3 DNA: TGCGCCAGCAGCGAAGACCTTAGCGGGAGGGTGGGGAATGAGCAGTTCTTC. Translation gives CASSEDLSGRVGNEQFF.

The chain uses TRBV20-1 and TRBJ1-2, with D uncertain. Trimming removed 2 bases from V and 4 bases from J, with 11 bases in between. The CDR3 has 13 amino acids. The germline V gene encodes CDR1 DFQATT and CDR2 SNEGSKA (reference sequence). CDR3 sequence: CSARLNSGYGYTF. CDR3 coding DNA: TGCAGTGCTAGACTAAACAGTGGCTATGGCTACACCTTC.

The chain is built from TRBV6-6 and TRBJ2-7; TRBD2 matches at 9 bases. CDR3 length: 17 amino acids. Trimming cost V 4 bases and J 7 bases; bases outside gene matches: 17. Germline V gene sequence: CDR1 MNHNY, CDR2 SVGAGI (reference sequence). The CDR3 reads CASSSANLAGPYNEQYF. The DNA for the CDR3 is TGTGCCAGCAGTTCCGCGAACCTAGCGGGGCCCTACAATGAGCAGTACTTC.

This chain connects TRBV18 to TRBJ1-4, with D unclear. The germline CDR1 and CDR2 sequences are KGHSH and LQKENI. There are 14 residues in the CDR3. Trimming cost V 0 bases and J 4 bases, with 6 bases left between them. The CDR3 nucleotides are TGTGCCAGCTCACCACCGGGTAATAATGAAAAACTGTTTTTT. As protein: CASSPPGNNEKLFF.

In this sample, this clonotype turned up once. The chain couples TRBV21-1 to TRBJ2-1; the table's D call, TRBD1, was not checked against the DNA. TRBV21-1 is described as a pseudogene. The CDR3 is 12 amino acids. CDR3 coding DNA: TGTGCCAGCAGCAAAAGGGGAAATGAGCAGTTCTTC. Residues: CASSKRGNEQFF.

The chain uses TRBV6-5 and TRBJ2-7; weak D call: TRBD2 (7 bases). Trimming took 9 bases from V and 2 from J, leaving 14 bases between them. The CDR3 length is 13 residues. Germline V gives CDR1 MNHEY, CDR2 SVGAGI. Written as DNA, the CDR3 is TGTGCCAGTCAGCGGGGACAAACCTACGAGCAGTACTTC. It yields the protein CASQRGQTYEQYF.

This rearrangement joins TRBV11-2 to TRBJ1-1; 8 bases agree with TRBD1. This CDR3 has 13 residues. Germline-derived CDR1 and CDR2 are SGHAT and FQNNGV. With 5 bases clipped from V and 8 bases from J, the junction kept 7 bases outside the gene matches. The CDR3 region has the DNA TGTGCCAGCAGCGGCCGACAGGGGCGGGAAGCTTTCTTT. Its protein is CASSGRQGREAFF.

This chain connects TRBV6-5 to TRBJ2-3; TRBD2 aligns across 12 bases. The germline V gene has CDR1 MNHEY and CDR2 SVGAGI. CDR3 length equals 18 residues. V was clipped by 2 bases and J by 4 bases; unmatched bases: 10. The CDR3 spells CASSYLWTSGKGADTQYF. The CDR3 coding sequence is TGTGCCAGCAGTTACCTCTGGACTAGCGGGAAGGGCGCAGATACGCAGTATTTT.

The gene calls are TRBV28 and TRBJ2-1, with D unresolved. Looked up from germline, CDR1 is MDHEN and CDR2 is SYDVKM. V was cut by 2 bases and J by 4 bases, with 6 bases left in between. The CDR3 has 13 residues. The chain's CDR3 is CASSLPTYNEQFF. The CDR3 nucleotides read TGTGCCAGCAGTTTACCTACTTACAATGAGCAGTTCTTC.

The chain joins TRBV24-1 to TRBJ2-5; D call uncertain. Trimming took 8 bases from V and 4 from J, leaving 13 bases between them. Germline loops: CDR1 KGHDR, CDR2 SFDVKD. CDR3 size: 13 residues. CDR3 loop: CATKGSFSETQYF. DNA of the CDR3: TGTGCCACCAAGGGCAGTTTTTCAGAGACCCAGTACTTC.

The chain has TRBV7-8 and TRBJ2-5; 8 bases agree with TRBD2. The CDR3 consists of 15 residues. Germline V lookup: CDR1 SGHVS, CDR2 FQNEAQ. V shed 5 bases and J 5 bases; nucleotides not matched to a gene: 10. For the CDR3, the DNA is TGTGCCAGCAGCGTACACTGGACTAGCCGGGAGACCCAGTACTTC. Translation gives CASSVHWTSRETQYF.

The chain carries TRBV6-6 and TRBJ1-2; D not resolved. V was shortened by 2 bases and J by 3 bases, with 13 bases between the two germline ends. This CDR3 is 15 amino acids long. Germline-derived CDR1 and CDR2 are MNHNY and SVGAGI (reference sequence). CDR3 protein: CASSYTPDQDYGYTF. The CDR3 bases are TGTGCCAGCAGTTACACCCCCGACCAGGACTATGGCTACACCTTC.

The V and J genes are TRBV19 and TRBJ2-1, with 8 bases identical to TRBD2. With 4 bases clipped from V and 7 bases from J, the junction kept 15 bases outside the gene matches. Germline V gene data show CDR1 as LNHDA and CDR2 as SQIVND (reference sequence). The CDR3 contains 17 residues. The CDR3 here is CASSKGLTGGPGNEQFF. The CDR3 DNA follows: TGTGCCAGTAGTAAGGGACTAACGGGAGGGCCGGGAAATGAGCAGTTCTTC.

J is TRBJ1-4 and V is TRBV29-1; a possible D gene is TRBD1 (5 bases). V lost 7 bases and J lost 3, with 12 bases in between. In germline, CDR1 is SQVTM, CDR2 ANQGSEA. CDR3 length equals 13 residues. CDR3 DNA sequence: TGCAGCGGCGCAGGGCGTGCTAATGAAAAACTGTTTTTT. Its protein is CSGAGRANEKLFF.

This clonotype was seen more than once but under ten times. This chain links TRBV10-3 with TRBJ2-3; TRBD2 aligns across 14 bases. V was pared by 8 bases and J by 2 bases, with 9 bases of the junction left unmatched. The CDR3 is 17 residues long. Per the germline V gene, CDR1 is ENHRY and CDR2 is SYGVKD. The CDR3 DNA is TGTGCCATCTCCGGGACTAGCGGGAGTCACCACACAGATACGCAGTATTTT. It specifies CAISGTSGSHHTDTQYF.

This clonotype has just a few counts. The CDR3 reads CASSSDLLEQYF. The CDR3 bases are TGTGCCAGCAGTTCGGACTTACTCGAGCAGTACTTC. The chain combines TRBV28 with TRBJ2-7, with TRBD2 as a possible D gene (5 bases). CDR1 and CDR2 from the germline V gene are MDHEN and SYDVKM. Trimming shortened V by 4 bases and J by 6 bases, and 10 bases separated the two germline ends. The CDR3 is 12 residues long.

The rearrangement uses TRBV30 and TRBJ2-3; TRBD1 matches at 12 bases. V lost 2 bases, J lost 4 bases, and 4 bases stayed unmatched. Germline loops: CDR1 GTSNPN, CDR2 SVGIG (reference sequence). The CDR3 is 15 residues long. The CDR3 region has the DNA TGTGCCTGGAGTTACGGGACAGGGGGCGCAGATACGCAGTATTTT. This codes for CAWSYGTGGADTQYF.

V and J are TRBV6-2 or TRBV6-3 and TRBJ2-5; 7 bases are shared with TRBD1. The V and J ends lost 2 bases and 4 bases, in that order; junction bases with no gene match: 10. Germline lookup yields CDR1 MNHEY and CDR2 SVGEGT. CDR3 length equals 16 residues. In DNA, the CDR3 is TGTGCCAGCAGTTACGGGGACAGAGGCACCGGAGAGACCCAGTACTTC. It specifies CASSYGDRGTGETQYF.